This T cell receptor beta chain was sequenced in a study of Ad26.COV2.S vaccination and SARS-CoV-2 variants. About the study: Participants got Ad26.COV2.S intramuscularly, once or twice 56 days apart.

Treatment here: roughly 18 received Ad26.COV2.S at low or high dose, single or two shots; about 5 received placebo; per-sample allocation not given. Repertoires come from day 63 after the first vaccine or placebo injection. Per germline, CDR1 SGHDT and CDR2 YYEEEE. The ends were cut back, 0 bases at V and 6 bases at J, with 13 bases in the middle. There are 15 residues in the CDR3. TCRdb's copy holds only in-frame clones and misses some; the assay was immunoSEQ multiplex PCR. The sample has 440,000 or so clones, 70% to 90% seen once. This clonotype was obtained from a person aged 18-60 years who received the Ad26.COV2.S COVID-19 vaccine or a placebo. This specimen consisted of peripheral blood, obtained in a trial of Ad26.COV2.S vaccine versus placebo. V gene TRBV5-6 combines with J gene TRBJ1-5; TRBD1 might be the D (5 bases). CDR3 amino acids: CASSLATRDGQPQHF. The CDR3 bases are TGTGCCAGCAGCTTGGCCACCAGGGATGGTCAGCCCCAGCATTTT.